The clone carrying this TCR beta chain has a single count. There are 15 residues in the CDR3. Unmatched junction bases numbered 3, after V lost 3 bases and J lost 0 bases. From germline, CDR1 is SGHRS and CDR2 YFSETQ. As processed by the authors: Reference gene primer amplification gave nucleated cell count estimates. The table came from immunoSEQ multiplex PCR; TCRdb's copy has only in-frame clones and leaves some out. For V, J and clone size, that table is used; D and trimming come from the DNA. Here the sample spans approximately 86,000 clones, around three quarters being singletons. These data come from a study of blood T cell repertoires in COVID-19. Study in general: Samples of COVID-19 (acute and convalescent) were obtained from the United States, Italy and Spain. T cells, B-cell-depleted T cells, or PBMCs provided the cDNA or gDNA that served as material.

The sample was peripheral blood. The TCR comes from a woman aged 65 to 85 with acute or convalescent COVID-19. V is TRBV5-1 and J is TRBJ1-5; 7 bases fit TRBD1. CDR3 sequence (DNA): TGCGCCAGCAGCTACGGGACAGCTAGCAATCAGCCCCAGCATTTT. Residues: CASSYGTASNQPQHF.